The clone carrying this TCR beta chain was observed a few times. This sample stems from a study of metastatic and nonmetastatic thyroid tumors. The CDR3 has 12 amino acids. Deletions cut 6 bases from V and 2 bases from J, with 7 bases between. Germline loops: CDR1 MNHEY, CDR2 SVGEGT. Thyroid surgery had not been preceded by any treatment in any patient. Source study methods: The distant-metastasis classifier for papillary thyroid cancer was built from CDR3 differences across clinicopathological groups. TCRdb re-called the PCR reads through MiXCR. In this record, the V and J calls reflect TCRdb's handling and not the investigators' own analysis. The profile shows 15,000 to 20,000 clones, 22% of them singletons.

The TCR comes from a female donor with papillary thyroid cancer or a benign thyroid nodule (not recorded which). Some clones in this sample may be carry-over from other donors' samples. Input material: adjacent normal tissue. J is TRBJ1-1 and V is TRBV6-2 or TRBV6-3, with unresolved D. CDR3 residues: CASRYTNTEAFF. The CDR3 DNA sequence: TGTGCCAGCAGGTACACAAACACTGAAGCTTTCTTT.